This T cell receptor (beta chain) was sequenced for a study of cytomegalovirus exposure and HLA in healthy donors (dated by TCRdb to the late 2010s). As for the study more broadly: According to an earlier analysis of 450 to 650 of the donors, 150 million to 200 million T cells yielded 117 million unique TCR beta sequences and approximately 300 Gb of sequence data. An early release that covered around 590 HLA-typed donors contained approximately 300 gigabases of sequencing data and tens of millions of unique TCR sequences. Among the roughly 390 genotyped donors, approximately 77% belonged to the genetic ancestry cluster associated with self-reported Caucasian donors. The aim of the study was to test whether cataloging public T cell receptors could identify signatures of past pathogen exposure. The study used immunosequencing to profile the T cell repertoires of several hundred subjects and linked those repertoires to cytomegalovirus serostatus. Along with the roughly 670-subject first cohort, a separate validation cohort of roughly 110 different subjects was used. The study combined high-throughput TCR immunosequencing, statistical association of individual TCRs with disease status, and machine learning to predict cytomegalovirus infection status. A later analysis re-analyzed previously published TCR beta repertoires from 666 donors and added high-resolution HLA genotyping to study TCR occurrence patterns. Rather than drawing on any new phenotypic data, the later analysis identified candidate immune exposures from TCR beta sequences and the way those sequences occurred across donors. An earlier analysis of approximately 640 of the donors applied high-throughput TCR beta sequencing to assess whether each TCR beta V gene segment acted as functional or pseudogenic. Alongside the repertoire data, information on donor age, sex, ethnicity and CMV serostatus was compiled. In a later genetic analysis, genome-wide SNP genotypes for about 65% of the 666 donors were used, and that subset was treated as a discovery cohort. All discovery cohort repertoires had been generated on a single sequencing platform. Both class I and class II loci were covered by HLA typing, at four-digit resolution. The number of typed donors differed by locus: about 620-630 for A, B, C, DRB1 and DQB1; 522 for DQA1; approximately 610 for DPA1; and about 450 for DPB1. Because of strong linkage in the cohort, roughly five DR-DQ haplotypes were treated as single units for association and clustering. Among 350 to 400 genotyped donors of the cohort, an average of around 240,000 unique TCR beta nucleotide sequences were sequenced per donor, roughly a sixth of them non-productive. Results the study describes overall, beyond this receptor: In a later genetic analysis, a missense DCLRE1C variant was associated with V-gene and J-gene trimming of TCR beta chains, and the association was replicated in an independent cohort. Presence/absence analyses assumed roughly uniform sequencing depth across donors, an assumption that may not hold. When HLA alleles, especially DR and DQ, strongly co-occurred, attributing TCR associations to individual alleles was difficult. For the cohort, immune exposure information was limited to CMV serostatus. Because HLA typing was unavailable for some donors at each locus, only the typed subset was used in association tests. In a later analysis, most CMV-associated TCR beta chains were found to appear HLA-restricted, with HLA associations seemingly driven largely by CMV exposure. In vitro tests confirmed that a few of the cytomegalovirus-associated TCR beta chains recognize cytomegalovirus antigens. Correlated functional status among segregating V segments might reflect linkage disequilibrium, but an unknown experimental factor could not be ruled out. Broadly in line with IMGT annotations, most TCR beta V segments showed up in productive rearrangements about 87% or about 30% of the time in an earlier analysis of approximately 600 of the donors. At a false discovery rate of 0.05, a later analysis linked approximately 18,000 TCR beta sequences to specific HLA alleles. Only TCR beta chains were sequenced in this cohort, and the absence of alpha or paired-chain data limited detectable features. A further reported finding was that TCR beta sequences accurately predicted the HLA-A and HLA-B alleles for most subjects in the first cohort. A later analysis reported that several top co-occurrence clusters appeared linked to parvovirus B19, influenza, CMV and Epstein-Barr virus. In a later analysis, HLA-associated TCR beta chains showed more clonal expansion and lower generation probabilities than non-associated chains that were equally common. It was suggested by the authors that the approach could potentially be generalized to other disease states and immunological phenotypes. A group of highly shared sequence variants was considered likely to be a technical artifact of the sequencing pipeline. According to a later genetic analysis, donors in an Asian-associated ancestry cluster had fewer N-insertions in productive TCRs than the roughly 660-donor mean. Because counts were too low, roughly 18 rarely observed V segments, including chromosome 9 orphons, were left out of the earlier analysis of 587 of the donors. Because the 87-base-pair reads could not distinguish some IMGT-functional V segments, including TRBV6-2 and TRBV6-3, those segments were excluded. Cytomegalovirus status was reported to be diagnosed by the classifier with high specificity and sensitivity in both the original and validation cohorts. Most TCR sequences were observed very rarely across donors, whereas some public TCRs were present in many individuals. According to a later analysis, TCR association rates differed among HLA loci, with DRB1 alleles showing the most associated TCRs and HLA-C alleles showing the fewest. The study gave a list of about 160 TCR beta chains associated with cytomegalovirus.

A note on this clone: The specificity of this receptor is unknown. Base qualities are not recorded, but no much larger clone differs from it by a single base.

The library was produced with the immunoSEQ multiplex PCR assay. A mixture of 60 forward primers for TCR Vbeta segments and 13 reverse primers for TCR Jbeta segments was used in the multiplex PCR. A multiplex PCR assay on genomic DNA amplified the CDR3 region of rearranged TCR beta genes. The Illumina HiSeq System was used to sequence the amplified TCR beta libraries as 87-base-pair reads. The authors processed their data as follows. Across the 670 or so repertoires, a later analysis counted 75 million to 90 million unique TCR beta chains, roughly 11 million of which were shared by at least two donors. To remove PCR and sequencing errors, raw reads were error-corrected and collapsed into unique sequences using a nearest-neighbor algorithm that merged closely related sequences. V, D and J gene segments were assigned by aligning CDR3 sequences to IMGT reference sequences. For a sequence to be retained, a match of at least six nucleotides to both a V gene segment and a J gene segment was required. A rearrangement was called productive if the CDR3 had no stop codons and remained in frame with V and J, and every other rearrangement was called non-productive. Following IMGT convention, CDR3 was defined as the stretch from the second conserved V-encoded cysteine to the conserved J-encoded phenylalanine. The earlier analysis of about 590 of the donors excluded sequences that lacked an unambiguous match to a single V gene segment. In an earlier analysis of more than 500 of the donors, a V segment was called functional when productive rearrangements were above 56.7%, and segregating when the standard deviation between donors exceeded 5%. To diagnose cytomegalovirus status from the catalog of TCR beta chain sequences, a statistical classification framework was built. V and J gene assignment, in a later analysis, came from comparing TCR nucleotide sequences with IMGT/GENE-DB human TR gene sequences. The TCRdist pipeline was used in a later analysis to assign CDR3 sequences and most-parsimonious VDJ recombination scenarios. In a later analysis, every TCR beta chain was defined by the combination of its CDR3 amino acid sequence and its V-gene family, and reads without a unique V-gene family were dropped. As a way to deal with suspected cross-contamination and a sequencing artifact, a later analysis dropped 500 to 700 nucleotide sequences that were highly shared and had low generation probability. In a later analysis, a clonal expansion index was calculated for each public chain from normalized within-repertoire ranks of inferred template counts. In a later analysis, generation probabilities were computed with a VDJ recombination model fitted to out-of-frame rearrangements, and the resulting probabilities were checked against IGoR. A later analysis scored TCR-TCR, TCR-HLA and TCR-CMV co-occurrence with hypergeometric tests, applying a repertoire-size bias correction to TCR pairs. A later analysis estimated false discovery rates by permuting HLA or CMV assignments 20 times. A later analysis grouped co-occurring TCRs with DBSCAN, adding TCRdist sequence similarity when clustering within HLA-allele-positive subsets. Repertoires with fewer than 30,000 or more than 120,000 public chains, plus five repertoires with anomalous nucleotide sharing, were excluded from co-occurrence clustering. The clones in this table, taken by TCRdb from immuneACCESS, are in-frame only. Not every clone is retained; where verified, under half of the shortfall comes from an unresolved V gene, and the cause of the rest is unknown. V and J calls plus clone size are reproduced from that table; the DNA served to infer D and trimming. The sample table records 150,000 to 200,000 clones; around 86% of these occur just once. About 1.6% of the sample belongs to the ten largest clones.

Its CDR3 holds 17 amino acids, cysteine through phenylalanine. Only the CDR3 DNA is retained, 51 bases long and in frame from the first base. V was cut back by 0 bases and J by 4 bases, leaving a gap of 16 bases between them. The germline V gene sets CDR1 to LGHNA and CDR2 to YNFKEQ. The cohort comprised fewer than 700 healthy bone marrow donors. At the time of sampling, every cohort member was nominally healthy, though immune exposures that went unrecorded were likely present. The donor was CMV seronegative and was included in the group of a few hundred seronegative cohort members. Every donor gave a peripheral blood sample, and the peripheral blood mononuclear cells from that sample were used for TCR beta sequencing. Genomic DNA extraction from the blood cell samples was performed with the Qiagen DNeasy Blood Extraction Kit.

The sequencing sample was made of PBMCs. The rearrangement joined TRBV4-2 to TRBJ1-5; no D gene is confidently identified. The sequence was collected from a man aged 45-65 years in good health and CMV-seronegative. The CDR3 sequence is CASSQDMWSAENQPQHF. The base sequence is TGTGCCAGCAGCCAAGATATGTGGTCCGCCGAGAATCAGCCCCAGCATTTT.